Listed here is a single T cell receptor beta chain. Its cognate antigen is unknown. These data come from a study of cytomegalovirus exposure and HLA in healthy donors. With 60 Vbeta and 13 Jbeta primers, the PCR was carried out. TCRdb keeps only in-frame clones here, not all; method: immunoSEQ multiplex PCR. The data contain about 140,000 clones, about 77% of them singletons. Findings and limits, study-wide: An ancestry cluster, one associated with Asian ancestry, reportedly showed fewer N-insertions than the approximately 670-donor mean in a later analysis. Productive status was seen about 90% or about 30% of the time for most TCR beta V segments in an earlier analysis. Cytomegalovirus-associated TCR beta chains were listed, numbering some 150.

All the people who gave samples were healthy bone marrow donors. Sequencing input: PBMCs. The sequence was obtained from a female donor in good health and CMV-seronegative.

The CDR3 region is CASSLDEGLPSYEQYF. CDR3 DNA: TGTGCCAGCAGCTTAGACGAGGGCCTTCCCTCCTACGAGCAGTACTTC. The chain couples TRBV7-8 to TRBJ2-7, with a tentative D call TRBD2 (5 bases). V shed 1 base and J shed 0 bases, with 13 bases lying between them. This CDR3 region has 16 residues. Germline V CDR1 and CDR2: SGHVS, FQNEAQ.